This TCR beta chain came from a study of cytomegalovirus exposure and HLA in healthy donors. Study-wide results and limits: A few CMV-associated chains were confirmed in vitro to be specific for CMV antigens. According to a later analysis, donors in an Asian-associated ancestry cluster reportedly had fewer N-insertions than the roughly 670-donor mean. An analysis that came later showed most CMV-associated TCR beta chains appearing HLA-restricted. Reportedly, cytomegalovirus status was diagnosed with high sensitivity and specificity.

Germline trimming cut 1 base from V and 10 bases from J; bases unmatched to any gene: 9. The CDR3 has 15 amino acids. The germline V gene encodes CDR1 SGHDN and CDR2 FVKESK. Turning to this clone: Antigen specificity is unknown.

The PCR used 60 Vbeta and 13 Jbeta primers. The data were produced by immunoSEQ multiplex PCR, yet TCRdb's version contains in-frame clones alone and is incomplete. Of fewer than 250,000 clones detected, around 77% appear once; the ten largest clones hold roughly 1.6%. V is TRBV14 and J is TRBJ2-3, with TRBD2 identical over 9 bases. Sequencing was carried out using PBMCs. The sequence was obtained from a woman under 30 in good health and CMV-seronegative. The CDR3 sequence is CASSQVGTSPFAQYF. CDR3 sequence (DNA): TGTGCCAGCAGCCAAGTCGGGACTAGCCCTTTTGCGCAGTATTTT.